Following are 5 T cell receptor beta chains from one sample sequenced in a study of CD8 T cells in Susac syndrome (dated 2019 in TCRdb). Library preparation was by the immunoSEQ multiplex PCR assay. RNA was extracted using the RNeasy kit, and about 0.5 to 1 ug of the RNA was reverse transcribed with random hexamers. TCRdb trimmed the raw reads at Q25, called clones with MiXCR and kept productive beta chains. Entries are consolidated by CDR3 protein sequence, retaining the most common genes and DNA. A total of 200,000 to 250,000 distinct CDR3 sequences appear in this sample, roughly 96% of them only once. 0.08% to 0.095% of the sample goes to the ten largest clones. Sequenced: CD4+ T cells from PBMCs. These receptors were obtained from a human donor with multiple sclerosis.

This chain uses TRBV12-3 or TRBV12-4 with TRBJ1-2; TRBD1 aligns across 9 bases. This CDR3 comprises 12 residues. V lost 6 bases and J lost 10; bases outside the gene matches: 6. CDR3 sequence reads: CASRTRDRDYTF. The CDR3 DNA sequence: TGTGCCAGCAGAACCCGGGACAGGGACTACACCTTC.

This chain uses TRBV4-2 with TRBJ1-5; a possible D gene is TRBD1 (5 bases). V lost 4 bases, J lost 2 bases, and 15 bases lay in between. CDR3 length equals 16 residues. Germline V CDR1 and CDR2: LGHNA, YNFKEQ. The DNA of the CDR3 is TGTGCCAGCAGCCGGGGGGAGGTAGGAGGCAATCAGCCCCAGCATTTT. Translating it yields CASSRGEVGGNQPQHF.

The genes are TRBV12-3 or TRBV12-4 and TRBJ1-6; D is ambiguous. V lost 3 bases and J lost 8, with 5 bases in between. There are 12 residues in the CDR3. The DNA for the CDR3 is TGTGCCAGCAGTTTCCCTTATTCACCCCTCCACTTT. Its translation: CASSFPYSPLHF.

The chain is built from TRBV3-1 and TRBJ1-1; no clear D gene. Germline values: CDR1 LGHDT, CDR2 YNNKEL (reference sequence). V lost 1 base, J lost 5 bases, and 11 bases lay in between. This CDR3 has 14 amino acids. CDR3 nucleotides: TGTGCCAGCAGCCAAGGGAAGAGGAGGACTGAAGCTTTCTTT. Encoded protein: CASSQGKRRTEAFF. Full variable domain (remainder filled in from reference TRBV3-1 and TRBJ1-1): DTAVSQTPKYLVTQMGNDKSIKCEQNLGHDTMYWYKQDSKKFLKIMFSYNNKELIINETVPNRFSPKSPDKAHLNLHINSLELGDSAVYFCASSQGKRRTEAFFGQGTRLTVV.

The chain employs TRBV20-1 and TRBJ2-5; tentative D call: TRBD1 (6 bases). The CDR3 totals 15 residues. The V end was cut by 5 bases, the J end by 0 bases, with 16 bases between. The germline CDR1 and CDR2 sequences are DFQATT and SNEGSKA (reference sequence). The DNA for the CDR3 is TGCAGTGCTTCTAGTCCGACAGGAAACCAAGAGACCCAGTACTTC. As protein: CSASSPTGNQETQYF.